Reported below is one T cell receptor beta chain. Its antigen is as yet unknown. This entry is derived from a study of cytomegalovirus exposure and HLA in healthy donors. Study-wide context: An earlier analysis found 100 million or so unique TCR beta sequences from about 190 million T cells. Most donors, 81% of over 300 genotyped, fell in the Caucasian-associated ancestry cluster. Findings and limits, study-wide: Indistinguishable V segments such as TRBV6-2 and TRBV6-3 were excluded.

The PCR employed 60 Vbeta primers together with 13 Jbeta primers. In the source study's methods: Later, roughly 80 million unique TCR beta chains were counted in an analysis, and about 10 million of them were shared. Assay: immunoSEQ multiplex PCR; the TCRdb copy retains only in-frame clones and omits some. The V and J calls and the clone size are those of that table, but D and trimming were determined from the DNA. The repertoire holds approximately 160,000 clones, with around four fifths as singletons. The CDR3 spans 14 residues. The germline gives CDR1 SGHRS, CDR2 YFSETQ. V lost 5 bases, J lost 5 bases, and 4 bases stayed unmatched.

The sample consisted of PBMCs. This TCR came from a man younger than 35 in good health and CMV-seropositive. V usage is TRBV5-1 and J usage is TRBJ1-5, with 10 bases fitting TRBD1. The chain's CDR3 is CASSFGQGDQPQHF. The CDR3 DNA follows: TGCGCCAGCAGTTTCGGACAGGGGGATCAGCCCCAGCATTTT.